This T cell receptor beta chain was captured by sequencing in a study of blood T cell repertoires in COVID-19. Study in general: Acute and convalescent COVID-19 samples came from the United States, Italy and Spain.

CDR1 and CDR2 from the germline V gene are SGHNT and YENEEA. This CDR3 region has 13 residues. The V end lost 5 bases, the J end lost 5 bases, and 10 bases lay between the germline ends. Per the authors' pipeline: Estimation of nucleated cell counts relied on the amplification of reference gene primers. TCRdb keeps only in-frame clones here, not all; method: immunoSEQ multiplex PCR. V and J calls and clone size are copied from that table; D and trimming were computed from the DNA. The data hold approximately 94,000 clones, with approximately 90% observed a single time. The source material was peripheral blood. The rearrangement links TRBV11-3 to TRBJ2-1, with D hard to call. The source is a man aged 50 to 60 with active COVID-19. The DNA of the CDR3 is TGTGCCAGCAGCCCTCCCCTTAACAATGAGCAGTTCTTC. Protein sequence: CASSPPLNNEQFF.